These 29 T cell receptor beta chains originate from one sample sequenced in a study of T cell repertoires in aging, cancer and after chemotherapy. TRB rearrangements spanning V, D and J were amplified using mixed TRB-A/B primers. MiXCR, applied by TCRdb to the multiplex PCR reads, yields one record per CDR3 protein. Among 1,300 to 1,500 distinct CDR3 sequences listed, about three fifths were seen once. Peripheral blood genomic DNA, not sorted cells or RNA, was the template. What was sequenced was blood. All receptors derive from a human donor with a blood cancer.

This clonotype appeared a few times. DNA for the CDR3: TGTGCCAGTAGCGAGGGGAGGGTTTACTCTGGGGCCAACGTCCTGACTTTC. Its protein is CASSEGRVYSGANVLTF. The chain recombines TRBV30 with TRBJ2-6, with 7 bases identical to TRBD2. This CDR3 has 17 residues. After removal of 8 bases from V and 0 bases from J, the junction contained 13 bases not matched to a gene. In germline, CDR1 is GTSNPN, CDR2 SVGIG (reference sequence).

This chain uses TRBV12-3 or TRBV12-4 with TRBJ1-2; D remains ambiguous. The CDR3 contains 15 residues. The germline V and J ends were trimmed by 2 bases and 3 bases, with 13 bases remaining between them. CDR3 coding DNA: TGTGCCAGCAGTTTATGGGAGGCGAGGGACTATGGCTACACCTTC. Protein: CASSLWEARDYGYTF.

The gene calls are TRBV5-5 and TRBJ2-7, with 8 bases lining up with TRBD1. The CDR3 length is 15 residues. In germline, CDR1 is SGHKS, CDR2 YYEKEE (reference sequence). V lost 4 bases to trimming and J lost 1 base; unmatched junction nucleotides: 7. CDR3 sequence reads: CASSTRTGWSYEQYF. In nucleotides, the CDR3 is TGTGCCAGCAGCACCCGGACAGGGTGGTCCTACGAGCAGTACTTC.

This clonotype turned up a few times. In DNA, the CDR3 is TGTGCCAGCAGTGAAGAAATAGCGGGGGCGGGTGAGCAGTTCTTC. It translates to CASSEEIAGAGEQFF. The chain recombines TRBV6-5 with TRBJ2-1; 9 bases align to TRBD2. This CDR3 contains 15 residues. From germline, CDR1 is MNHEY and CDR2 SVGAGI. V lost 5 bases to trimming and J lost 9 bases; unmatched junction nucleotides: 11.

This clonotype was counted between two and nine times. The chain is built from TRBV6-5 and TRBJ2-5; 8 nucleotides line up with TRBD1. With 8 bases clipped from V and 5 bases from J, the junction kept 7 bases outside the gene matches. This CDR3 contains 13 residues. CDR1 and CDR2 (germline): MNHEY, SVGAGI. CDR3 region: CASSVDRAETQYF. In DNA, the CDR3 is TGTGCCAGCTCGGTGGACAGGGCCGAGACCCAGTACTTC.

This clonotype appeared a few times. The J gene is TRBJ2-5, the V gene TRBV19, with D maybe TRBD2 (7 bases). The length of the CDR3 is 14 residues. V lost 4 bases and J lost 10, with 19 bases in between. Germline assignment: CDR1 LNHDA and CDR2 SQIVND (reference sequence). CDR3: CASSKDWGGSNQYF. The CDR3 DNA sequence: TGTGCCAGTAGTAAGGACTGGGGGGGCAGTAACCAGTACTTC.

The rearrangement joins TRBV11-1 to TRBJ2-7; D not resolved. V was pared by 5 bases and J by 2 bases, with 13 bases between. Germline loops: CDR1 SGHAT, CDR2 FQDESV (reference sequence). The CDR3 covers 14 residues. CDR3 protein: CASSPVESTYEQYF. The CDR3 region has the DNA TGTGCCAGCAGCCCGGTGGAGAGCACCTACGAGCAGTACTTC. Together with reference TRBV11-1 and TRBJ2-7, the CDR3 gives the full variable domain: EAEVAQSPRYKITEKSQAVAFWCDPISGHATLYWYRQILGQGPELLVQFQDESVVDDSQLPKDRFSAERLKGVDSTLKIQPAELGDSAMYLCASSPVESTYEQYFGPGTRLTVT.

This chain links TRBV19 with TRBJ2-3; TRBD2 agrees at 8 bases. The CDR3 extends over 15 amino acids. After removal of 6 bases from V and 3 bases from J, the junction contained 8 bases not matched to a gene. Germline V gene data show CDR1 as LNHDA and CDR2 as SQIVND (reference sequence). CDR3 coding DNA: TGTGCCAGTAGATCGCGGGAGGCGGGGACAGATACGCAGTATTTT. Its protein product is CASRSREAGTDTQYF.

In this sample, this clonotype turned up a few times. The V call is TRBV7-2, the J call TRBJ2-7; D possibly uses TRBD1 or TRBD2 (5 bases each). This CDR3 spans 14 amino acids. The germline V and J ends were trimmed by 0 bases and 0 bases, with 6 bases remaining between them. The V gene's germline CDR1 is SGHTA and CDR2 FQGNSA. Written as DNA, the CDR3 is TGTGCCAGCAGCTTAGCCGGGACCTCCTACGAGCAGTACTTC. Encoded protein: CASSLAGTSYEQYF.

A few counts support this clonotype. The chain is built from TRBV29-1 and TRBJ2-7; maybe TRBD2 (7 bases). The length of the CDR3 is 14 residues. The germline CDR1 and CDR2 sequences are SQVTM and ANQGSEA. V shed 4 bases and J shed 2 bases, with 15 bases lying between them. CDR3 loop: CSVVLRGPTYEQYF. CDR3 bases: TGCAGCGTTGTCCTGCGGGGGCCCACCTACGAGCAGTACTTC.

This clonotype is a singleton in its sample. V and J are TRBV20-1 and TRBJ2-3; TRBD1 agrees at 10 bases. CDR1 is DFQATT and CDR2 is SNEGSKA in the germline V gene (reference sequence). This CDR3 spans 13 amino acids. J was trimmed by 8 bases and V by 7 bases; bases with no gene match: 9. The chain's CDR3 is CSVPTGGVGTQYF. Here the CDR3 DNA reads TGCAGTGTTCCGACAGGGGGCGTCGGTACGCAGTATTTT.

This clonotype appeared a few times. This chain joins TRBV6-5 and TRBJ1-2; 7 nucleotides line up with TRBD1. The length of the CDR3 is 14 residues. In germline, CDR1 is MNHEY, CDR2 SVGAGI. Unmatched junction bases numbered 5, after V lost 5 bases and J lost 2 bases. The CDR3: CASSPFRGNYGYTF. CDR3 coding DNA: TGTGCCAGCAGTCCGTTCAGGGGGAACTATGGCTACACCTTC.

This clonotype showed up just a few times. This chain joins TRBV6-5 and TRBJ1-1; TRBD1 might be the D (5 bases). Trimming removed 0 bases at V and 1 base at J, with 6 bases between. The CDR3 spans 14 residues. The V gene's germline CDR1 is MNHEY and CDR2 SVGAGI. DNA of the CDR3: TGTGCCAGCAGTTACTCGACAGAGAACACTGAAGCTTTCTTT. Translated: CASSYSTENTEAFF.

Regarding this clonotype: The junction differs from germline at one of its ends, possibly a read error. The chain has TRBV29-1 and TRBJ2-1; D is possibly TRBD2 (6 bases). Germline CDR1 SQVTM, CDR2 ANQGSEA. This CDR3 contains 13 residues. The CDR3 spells CGGSQSSYNEQFF. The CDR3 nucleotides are TGTGGGGGGTCACAGAGCTCCTACAATGAGCAGTTCTTC.

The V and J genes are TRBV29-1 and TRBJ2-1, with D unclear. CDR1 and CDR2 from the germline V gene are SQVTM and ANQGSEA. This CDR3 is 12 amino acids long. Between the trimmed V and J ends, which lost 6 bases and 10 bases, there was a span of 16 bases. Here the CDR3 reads CSVISGSYEQFF. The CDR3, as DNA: TGCAGCGTCATTTCAGGTTCCTACGAGCAGTTCTTC.

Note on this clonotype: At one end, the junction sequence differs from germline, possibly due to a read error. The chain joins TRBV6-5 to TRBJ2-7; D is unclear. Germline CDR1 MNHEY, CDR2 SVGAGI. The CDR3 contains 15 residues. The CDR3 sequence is CGSAGSPPPSYEQYF. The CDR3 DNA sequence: TGTGGCAGCGCCGGGTCGCCTCCCCCCTCCTACGAGCAGTACTTC.

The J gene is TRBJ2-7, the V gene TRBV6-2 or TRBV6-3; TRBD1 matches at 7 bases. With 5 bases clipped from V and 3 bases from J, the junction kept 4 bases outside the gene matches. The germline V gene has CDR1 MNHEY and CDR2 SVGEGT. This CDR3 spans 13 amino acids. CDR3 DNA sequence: TGTGCCAGCAGTCGGGACAGAAACTACGAGCAGTACTTC. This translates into CASSRDRNYEQYF.

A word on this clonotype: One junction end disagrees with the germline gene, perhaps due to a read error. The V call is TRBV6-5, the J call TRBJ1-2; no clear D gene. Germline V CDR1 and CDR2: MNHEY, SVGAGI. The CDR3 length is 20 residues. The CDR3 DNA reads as TGTGCAAGCACCAAGACCTCCCCCACATTCCCCCGGGATCGACTCTATGGCTACACCTTC. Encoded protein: CASTKTSPTFPRDRLYGYTF.

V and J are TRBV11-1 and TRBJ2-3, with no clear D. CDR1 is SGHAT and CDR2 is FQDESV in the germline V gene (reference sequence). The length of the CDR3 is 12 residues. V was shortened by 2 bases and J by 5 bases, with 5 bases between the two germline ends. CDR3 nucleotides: TGTGCCAGCAGCTTATTTAAAGATACGCAGTATTTT. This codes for CASSLFKDTQYF.

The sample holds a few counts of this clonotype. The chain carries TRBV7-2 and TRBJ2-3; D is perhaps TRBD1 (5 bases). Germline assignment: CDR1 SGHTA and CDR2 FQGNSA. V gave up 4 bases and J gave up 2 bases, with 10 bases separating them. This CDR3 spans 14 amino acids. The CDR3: CASSSGYNTDTQYF. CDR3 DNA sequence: TGTGCCAGCAGCTCAGGGTACAACACAGATACGCAGTATTTT.

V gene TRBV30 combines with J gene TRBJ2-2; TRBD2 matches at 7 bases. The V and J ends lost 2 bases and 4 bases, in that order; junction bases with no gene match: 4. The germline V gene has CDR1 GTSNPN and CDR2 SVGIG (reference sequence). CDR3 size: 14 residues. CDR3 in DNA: TGTGCCTGGAGTCGGGGGAGGGTCACCGGGGAGCTGTTTTTT. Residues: CAWSRGRVTGELFF.

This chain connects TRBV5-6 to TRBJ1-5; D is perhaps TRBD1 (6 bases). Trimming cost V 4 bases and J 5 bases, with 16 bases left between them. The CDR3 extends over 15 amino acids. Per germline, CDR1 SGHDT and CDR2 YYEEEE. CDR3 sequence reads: CASSRTGTIDQPQHF. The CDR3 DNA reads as TGTGCCAGCAGCCGAACAGGGACAATAGATCAGCCCCAGCATTTT.

The CDR3 nucleotides are TGTGCCTGGAGTGGGGGACATCGGACTACCGGCTCCTACGAGCAGTACTTC. Translation: CAWSGGHRTTGSYEQYF. The chain couples TRBV30 to TRBJ2-7; D could derive from TRBD1 or TRBD2 (6 bases each). V was clipped by 1 base and J by 0 bases, with 19 bases between them. The germline V gene has CDR1 GTSNPN and CDR2 SVGIG (reference sequence). The CDR3 is 17 residues long.

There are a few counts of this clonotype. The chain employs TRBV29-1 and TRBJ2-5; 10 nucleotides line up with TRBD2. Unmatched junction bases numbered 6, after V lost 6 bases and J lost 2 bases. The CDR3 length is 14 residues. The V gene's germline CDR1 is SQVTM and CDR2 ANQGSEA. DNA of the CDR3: TGCAGCGTGGCCGGGACTAGCGTACAAGAGACCCAGTACTTC. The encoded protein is CSVAGTSVQETQYF.

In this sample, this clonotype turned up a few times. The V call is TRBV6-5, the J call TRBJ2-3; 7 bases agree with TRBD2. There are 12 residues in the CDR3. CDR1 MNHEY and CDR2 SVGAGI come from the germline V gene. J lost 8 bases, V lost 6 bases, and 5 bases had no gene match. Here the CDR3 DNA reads TGTGCCAGCAGCTATGGGGAGGGTACGCAGTATTTT. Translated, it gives CASSYGEGTQYF.

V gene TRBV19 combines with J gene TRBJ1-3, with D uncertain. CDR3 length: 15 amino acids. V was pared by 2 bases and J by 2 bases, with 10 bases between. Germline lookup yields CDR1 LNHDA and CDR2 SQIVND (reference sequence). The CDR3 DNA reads TGTGCCAGTAGTATATCGGCTGTACCTGGAAACACCATATATTTT. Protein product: CASSISAVPGNTIYF.

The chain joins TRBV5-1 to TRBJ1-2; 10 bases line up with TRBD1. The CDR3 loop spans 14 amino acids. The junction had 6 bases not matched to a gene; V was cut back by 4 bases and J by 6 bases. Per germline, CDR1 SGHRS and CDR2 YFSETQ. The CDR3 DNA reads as TGCGCCAGCAGCATCGCCGGGACAGGGGATGGCTACACCTTC. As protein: CASSIAGTGDGYTF.

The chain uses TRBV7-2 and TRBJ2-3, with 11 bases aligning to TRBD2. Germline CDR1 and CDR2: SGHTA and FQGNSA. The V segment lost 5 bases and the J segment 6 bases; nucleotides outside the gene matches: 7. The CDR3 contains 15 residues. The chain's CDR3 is CASSTGLAVTDTQYF. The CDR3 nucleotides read TGTGCCAGCAGCACGGGACTAGCGGTAACGGATACGCAGTATTTT. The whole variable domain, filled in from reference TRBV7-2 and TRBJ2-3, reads GAGVSQSPSNKVTEKGKDVELRCDPISGHTALYWYRQSLGQGLEFLIYFQGNSAPDKSGLPSDRFSAERTGGSVSTLTIQRTQQEDSAVYLCASSTGLAVTDTQYFGPGTRLTVL.

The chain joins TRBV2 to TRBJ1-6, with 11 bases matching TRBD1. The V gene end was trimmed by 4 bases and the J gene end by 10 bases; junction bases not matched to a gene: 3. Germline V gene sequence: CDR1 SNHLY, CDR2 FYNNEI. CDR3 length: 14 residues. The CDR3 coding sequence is TGTGCCAGCAGTGGGGACAGGGGGAACTCACCCCTCCACTTT. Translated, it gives CASSGDRGNSPLHF. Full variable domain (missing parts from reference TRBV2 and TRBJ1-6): EPEVTQTPSHQVTQMGQEVILRCVPISNHLYFYWYRQILGQKVEFLVSFYNNEISEKSEIFDDQFSVERPDGSNFTLKIRSTKLEDSAMYFCASSGDRGNSPLHFGNGTRLTVT.